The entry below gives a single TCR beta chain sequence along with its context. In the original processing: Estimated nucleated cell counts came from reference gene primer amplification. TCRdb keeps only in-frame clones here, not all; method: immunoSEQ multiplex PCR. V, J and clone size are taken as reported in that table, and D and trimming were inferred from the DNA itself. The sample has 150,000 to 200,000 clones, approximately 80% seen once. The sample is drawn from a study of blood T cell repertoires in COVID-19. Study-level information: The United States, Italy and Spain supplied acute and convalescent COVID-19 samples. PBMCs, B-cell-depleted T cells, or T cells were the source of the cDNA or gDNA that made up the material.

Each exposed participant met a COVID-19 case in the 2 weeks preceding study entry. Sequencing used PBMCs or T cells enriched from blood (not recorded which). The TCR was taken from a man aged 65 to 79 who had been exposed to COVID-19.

The DNA for the CDR3 is TGTGCCAGCAGCAAGGACAGGATCAATTCACCCCTCCACTTT. Its translation: CASSKDRINSPLHF. This chain joins TRBV6-5 and TRBJ1-6; 7 nucleotides agree with TRBD1. Trimming took 6 bases from V and 7 from J; bases not matched to a gene: 6. The V gene's germline CDR1 is MNHEY and CDR2 SVGAGI. The length of the CDR3 is 14 residues.